A selection of T cell receptor beta chains follows, all from one sample in a study of a mutant IDH1 vaccine in newly diagnosed glioma. Their target antigens are unknown. Libraries were prepared by immunoSEQ multiplex PCR; TCRdb keeps only in-frame clonotypes and omits some of them. The data contain over 95,000 clones, about 90% of them singletons. The material was PBMCs, obtained from a glioma patient whose treatment included an IDH1 peptide vaccine. Every receptor here comes from a woman in her forties or fifties with glioma. The CDR3 runs from the conserved cysteine through the conserved F or W. The D gene is left open where the match is weak. Rows give clone size only sometimes, using once, few, many, or a class for an expanded clone.

clone_size: NA
v_call: TRBV5-8
j_call: TRBJ1-5
d_call: TRBD1
cdr3_nt: TGTGCCAGCAGATGGCGACAGGGACCCAATCAGCCCCAGCATTTT
cdr3_aa: CASRWRQGPNQPQHF

clone_size: NA
v_call: TRBV20-1
j_call: TRBJ2-1
d_call: NA
cdr3_nt: TGCAGTGCTAGCGGATACAATGAGCAGTTCTTC
cdr3_aa: CSASGYNEQFF

clone_size: once
v_call: TRBV27
j_call: TRBJ2-1
d_call: TRBD2
cdr3_nt: TGTGCCAGCAGTTTGGCGGGAGGGTACAGTGAGCAGTTCTTC
cdr3_aa: CASSLAGGYSEQFF

clone_size: NA
v_call: TRBV28
j_call: TRBJ2-7
d_call: NA
cdr3_nt: TGTGCCAGCAGCCTCGACGGGGCCTCCTACGAGCAGTACTTC
cdr3_aa: CASSLDGASYEQYF

clone_size: NA
v_call: TRBV28
j_call: TRBJ2-7
d_call: NA
cdr3_nt: TGTGCCAGCATTGGAGCTGTAATGTACGAGCGGCAGTACTTC
cdr3_aa: CASIGAVMYERQYF

clone_size: NA
v_call: TRBV19
j_call: TRBJ1-4
d_call: TRBD1
cdr3_nt: TGTGCCAGTAGTCGACCCGGGACAGGGGATGAAAAACTGTTTTTT
cdr3_aa: CASSRPGTGDEKLFF

clone_size: NA
v_call: TRBV5-4
j_call: TRBJ2-5
d_call: NA
cdr3_nt: TGTGCCAGCAGCGCCGGCGGTAGTCTGGAGACCCAGTACTTC
cdr3_aa: CASSAGGSLETQYF

clone_size: NA
v_call: TRBV30
j_call: TRBJ1-3
d_call: NA
cdr3_nt: TGTGCCTGGAGGGGGTCCCAATCTGGAAACACCATATATTTT
cdr3_aa: CAWRGSQSGNTIYF

clone_size: NA
v_call: TRBV9
j_call: TRBJ2-3
d_call: TRBD2
cdr3_nt: TGTGCCAGCAGCGTATCGGGCGGGAGTCTTGATACGCAGTATTTT
cdr3_aa: CASSVSGGSLDTQYF

clone_size: NA
v_call: TRBV19
j_call: TRBJ1-1
d_call: NA
cdr3_nt: TGTGCCAGTAGTCTCTGGAGCGGGAACACTGAAGCTTTCTTT
cdr3_aa: CASSLWSGNTEAFF

clone_size: NA
v_call: TRBV9
j_call: TRBJ2-1
d_call: TRBD2
cdr3_nt: TGTGCCAGCAGCGTAGGACTAGCGGGAGGCTACTCCTACAATGAGCAGTTCTTC
cdr3_aa: CASSVGLAGGYSYNEQFF

clone_size: NA
v_call: TRBV6-1
j_call: TRBJ1-1
d_call: NA
cdr3_nt: TGTGCCAGCACCAAAACGGAACCGTCGAAATTTCAAGCTTTCTTT
cdr3_aa: CASTKTEPSKFQAFF

clone_size: NA
v_call: TRBV9
j_call: TRBJ2-5
d_call: NA
cdr3_nt: TGTGCCAGCAGCGTAGGGCTTGGGGAGACCCAGTACTTC
cdr3_aa: CASSVGLGETQYF

clone_size: NA
v_call: TRBV11-2
j_call: TRBJ2-7
d_call: TRBD1
cdr3_nt: TGTGCCAGCAGCCCTCCGGGACAGATCTACGAGCAGTACTTC
cdr3_aa: CASSPPGQIYEQYF

clone_size: NA
v_call: TRBV4-1
j_call: TRBJ2-7
d_call: NA
cdr3_nt: TGCGCCAGCGCCGGGGCTAGCGAGACCGCATTGGGGTACGAGCAGTACTTC
cdr3_aa: CASAGASETALGYEQYF

clone_size: few
v_call: TRBV19
j_call: TRBJ1-2
d_call: TRBD1
cdr3_nt: TGTGCCAGTAGTGACCTGACAGGGGGGCGCGGTGGCTATGGCTACACCTTC
cdr3_aa: CASSDLTGGRGGYGYTF

clone_size: NA
v_call: TRBV7-3
j_call: TRBJ2-1
d_call: TRBD2
cdr3_nt: TGTGCCAGCAGCGCCCTAGCGGGAGGTAACAATGAGCAGTTCTTC
cdr3_aa: CASSALAGGNNEQFF

clone_size: NA
v_call: TRBV7-9
j_call: TRBJ2-7
d_call: NA
cdr3_nt: TGTGCCAGCAGCCCTCCCCTAACCTTCTACGAGCAGTACTTC
cdr3_aa: CASSPPLTFYEQYF

clone_size: few
v_call: TRBV6-1
j_call: TRBJ2-2
d_call: TRBD1
cdr3_nt: TGTGCCAGCAGTGAAAACCGGGACAGGGAGAACACCGGGGAGCTGTTTTTT
cdr3_aa: CASSENRDRENTGELFF

clone_size: NA
v_call: TRBV18
j_call: TRBJ2-3
d_call: NA
cdr3_nt: TGTGCCAGCTCACCACCGGGATTTGGGGATACGCAGTATTTT
cdr3_aa: CASSPPGFGDTQYF

clone_size: NA
v_call: TRBV30
j_call: TRBJ1-6
d_call: TRBD1
cdr3_nt: TGTGCCTACCAGACAGGGGGTAATTCACCCCTCCACTTT
cdr3_aa: CAYQTGGNSPLHF

clone_size: NA
v_call: TRBV21-1
j_call: TRBJ1-2
d_call: NA
cdr3_nt: TGTGCCAGCTGGAACTATGGCTACACCTTC
cdr3_aa: CASWNYGYTF

clone_size: NA
v_call: TRBV10-3
j_call: TRBJ2-2
d_call: NA
cdr3_nt: TGTGCCATCGGGACGTGGGGGGCTGAGGAGCTGTTTTTT
cdr3_aa: CAIGTWGAEELFF

clone_size: NA
v_call: TRBV11-2
j_call: TRBJ2-1
d_call: NA
cdr3_nt: TGTGCCAGCAGCGCAGCGTCCAATGAGCAGTTCTTC
cdr3_aa: CASSAASNEQFF

clone_size: NA
v_call: TRBV19
j_call: TRBJ1-6
d_call: NA
cdr3_nt: TGTGCCAGTAGTATAGATGGGGCAGGAGCAGGCTCACCCCTCCACTTT
cdr3_aa: CASSIDGAGAGSPLHF

clone_size: NA
v_call: TRBV5-1
j_call: TRBJ2-3
d_call: NA
cdr3_nt: TGCGCCAGCAGCGAATCCACCCAGGGAGATACGCAGTATTTT
cdr3_aa: CASSESTQGDTQYF

clone_size: NA
v_call: TRBV28
j_call: TRBJ2-3
d_call: TRBD2
cdr3_nt: TGTGCCAGCAGTTCTCCGGGGGGGGGCGAAGGATATACGCAGTATTTT
cdr3_aa: CASSSPGGGEGYTQYF

clone_size: NA
v_call: TRBV7-9
j_call: TRBJ1-1
d_call: NA
cdr3_nt: TGTGCCAGCAGCTTAGCGGTAGGATATGGGTGGGAAGCTTTCTTT
cdr3_aa: CASSLAVGYGWEAFF

clone_size: once
v_call: TRBV7-9
j_call: TRBJ1-6
d_call: TRBD1
cdr3_nt: TGTGCCAGCAGCCGGGTCTCACGCTCCGGGACAGGGGATTCACCCCTCCACTTT
cdr3_aa: CASSRVSRSGTGDSPLHF

clone_size: NA
v_call: TRBV19
j_call: TRBJ2-4
d_call: NA
cdr3_nt: TGTGCCAGTAGTCTGGAGTGGGCAGGGGTAGTAGCCAAAAACATTCAGTACTTC
cdr3_aa: CASSLEWAGVVAKNIQYF

clone_size: NA
v_call: TRBV5-4
j_call: TRBJ2-7
d_call: TRBD1
cdr3_nt: TGTGCCAGCAGCCAGGGACAGGCTAATGACGAGCAGTACTTC
cdr3_aa: CASSQGQANDEQYF